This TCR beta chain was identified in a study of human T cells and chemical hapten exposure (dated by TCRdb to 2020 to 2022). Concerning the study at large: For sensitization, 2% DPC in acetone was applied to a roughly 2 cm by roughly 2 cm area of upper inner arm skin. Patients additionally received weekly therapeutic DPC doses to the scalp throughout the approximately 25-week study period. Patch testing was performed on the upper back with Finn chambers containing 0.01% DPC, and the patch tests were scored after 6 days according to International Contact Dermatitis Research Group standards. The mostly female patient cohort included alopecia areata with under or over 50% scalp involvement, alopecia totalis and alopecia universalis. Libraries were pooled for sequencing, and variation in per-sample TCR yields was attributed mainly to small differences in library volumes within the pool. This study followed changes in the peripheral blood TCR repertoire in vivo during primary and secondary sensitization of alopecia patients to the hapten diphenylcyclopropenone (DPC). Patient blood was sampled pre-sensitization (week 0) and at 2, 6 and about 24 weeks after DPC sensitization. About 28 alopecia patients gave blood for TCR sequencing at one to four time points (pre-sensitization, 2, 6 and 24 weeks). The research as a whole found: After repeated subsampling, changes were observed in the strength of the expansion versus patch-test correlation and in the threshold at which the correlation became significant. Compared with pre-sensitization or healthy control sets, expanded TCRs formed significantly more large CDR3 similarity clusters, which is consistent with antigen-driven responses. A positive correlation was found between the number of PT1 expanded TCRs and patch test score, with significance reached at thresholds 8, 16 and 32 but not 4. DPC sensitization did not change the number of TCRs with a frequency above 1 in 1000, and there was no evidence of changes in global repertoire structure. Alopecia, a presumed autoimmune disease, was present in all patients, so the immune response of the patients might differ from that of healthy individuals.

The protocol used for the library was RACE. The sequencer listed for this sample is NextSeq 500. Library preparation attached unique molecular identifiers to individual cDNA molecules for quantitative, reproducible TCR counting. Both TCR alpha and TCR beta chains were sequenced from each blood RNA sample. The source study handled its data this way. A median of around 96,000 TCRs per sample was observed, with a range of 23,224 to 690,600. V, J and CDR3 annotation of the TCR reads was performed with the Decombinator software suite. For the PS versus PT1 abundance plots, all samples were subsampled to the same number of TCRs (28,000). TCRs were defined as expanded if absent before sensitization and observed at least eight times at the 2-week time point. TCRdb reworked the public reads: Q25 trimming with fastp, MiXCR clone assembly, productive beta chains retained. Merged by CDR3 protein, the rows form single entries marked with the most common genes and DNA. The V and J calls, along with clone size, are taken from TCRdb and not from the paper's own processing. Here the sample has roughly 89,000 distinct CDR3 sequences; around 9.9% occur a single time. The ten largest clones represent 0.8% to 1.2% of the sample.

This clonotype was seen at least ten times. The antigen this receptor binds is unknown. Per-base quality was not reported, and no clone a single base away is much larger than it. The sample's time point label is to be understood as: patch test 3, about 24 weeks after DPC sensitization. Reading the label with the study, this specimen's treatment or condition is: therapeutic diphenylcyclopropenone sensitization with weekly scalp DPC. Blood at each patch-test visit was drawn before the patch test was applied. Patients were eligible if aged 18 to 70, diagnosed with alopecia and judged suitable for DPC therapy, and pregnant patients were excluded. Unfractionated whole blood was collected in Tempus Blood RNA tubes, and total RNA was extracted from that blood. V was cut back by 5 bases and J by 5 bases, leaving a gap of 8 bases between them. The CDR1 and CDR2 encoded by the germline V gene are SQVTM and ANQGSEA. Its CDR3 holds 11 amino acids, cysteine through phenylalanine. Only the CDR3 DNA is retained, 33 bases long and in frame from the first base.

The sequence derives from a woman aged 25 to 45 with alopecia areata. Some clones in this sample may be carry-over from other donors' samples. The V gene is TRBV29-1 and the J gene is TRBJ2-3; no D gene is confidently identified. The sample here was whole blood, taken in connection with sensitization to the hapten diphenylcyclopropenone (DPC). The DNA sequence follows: TGCAGCGTTTCACTTGGAGATACGCAGTATTTT. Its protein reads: CSVSLGDTQYF.